A selection of T cell receptor beta chains follows, all from one sample in a study of molecular identifiers for immune sequencing clone quantification. MiXCR was run by TCRdb on the PCR reads, yielding one entry per CDR3 protein. Counted here are some 650,000 distinct CDR3 sequences, less than 20% occurring once; the ten biggest clones make up roughly 0.85%. Sequenced: naive CD8+ T cells from blood, with Jurkat cell RNA spiked in. These receptor sequences come from a human donor in good health. Some libraries in this study had Jurkat cell RNA spiked in. The CDR3 runs from the conserved cysteine through the conserved F or W. A D gene is named only where the DNA matches it firmly. Rows may omit the clone size; those that give it use once, few, many or a size class.

clone size: NA; J gene: TRBJ2-2; D gene: NA; CDR3 length: 15; V gene: TRBV25-1; CDR3 DNA: TGTGCCAGCAGCCGAAGGGCAGCGAACACCGGGGAGCTGTTTTTT; CDR3 protein: CASSRRAANTGELFF
clone size: NA; J gene: TRBJ2-7; D gene: TRBD1; CDR3 length: 15; V gene: TRBV5-6; CDR3 DNA: TGTGCCAGCAGCGAAACAGGGGGCAAGTTACACGAGCAGTACTTC; CDR3 protein: CASSETGGKLHEQYF
clone size: NA; J gene: TRBJ1-1; D gene: NA; CDR3 length: 15; V gene: TRBV5-4; CDR3 DNA: TGTGCCAGCAGCTTGGTTTCAGGGGAGGGCACTGAAGCTTTCTTT; CDR3 protein: CASSLVSGEGTEAFF
clone size: NA; J gene: TRBJ2-1; D gene: TRBD2; CDR3 length: 15; V gene: TRBV7-6; CDR3 DNA: TGTGCCAGCAGCCTCCTTAGCGGGACATACAATGAGCAGTTCTTC; CDR3 protein: CASSLLSGTYNEQFF
clone size: many; J gene: TRBJ2-3; D gene: NA; CDR3 length: 13; V gene: TRBV4-1; CDR3 DNA: TGCGCCAGCAGCCAAGTAGGGTCTGATCCGCAGTATTTT; CDR3 protein: CASSQVGSDPQYF
clone size: many; J gene: TRBJ1-1; D gene: NA; CDR3 length: 16; V gene: TRBV12-3/TRBV12-4; CDR3 DNA: TGTGCCAGCAGTCCAACCCACCCGACAGTGAACACTGAAGCTTTCTTT; CDR3 protein: CASSPTHPTVNTEAFF
clone size: many; J gene: TRBJ2-7; D gene: TRBD2; CDR3 length: 14; V gene: TRBV29-1; CDR3 DNA: TGCAGCGTTGCCGGGACTAGCGGTTCCTACGAGCAGTACTTC; CDR3 protein: CSVAGTSGSYEQYF
clone size: NA; J gene: TRBJ1-4; D gene: NA; CDR3 length: 15; V gene: TRBV27; CDR3 DNA: TGTGCCAGCAGTTTCCACAGGTCGACGGGTGAAAACCTGTTTTTT; CDR3 protein: CASSFHRSTGENLFF
clone size: many; J gene: TRBJ1-2; D gene: NA; CDR3 length: 14; V gene: TRBV4-1; CDR3 DNA: TGCGCCAGCAGCCAAGGTGCCGGGGACTATGGCTACACCTTC; CDR3 protein: CASSQGAGDYGYTF
clone size: many; J gene: TRBJ2-3; D gene: TRBD1; CDR3 length: 15; V gene: TRBV29-1; CDR3 DNA: TGCAGCGTTGTTGACAGGGGAACGAACACAGATACGCAGTATTTT; CDR3 protein: CSVVDRGTNTDTQYF
clone size: few; J gene: TRBJ1-2; D gene: NA; CDR3 length: 14; V gene: TRBV19; CDR3 DNA: TGTGCCAGTAGTATGTCGAGTCCTCTCGATGGCTACACCTTC; CDR3 protein: CASSMSSPLDGYTF
clone size: NA; J gene: TRBJ2-7; D gene: TRBD1; CDR3 length: 15; V gene: TRBV12-3/TRBV12-4; CDR3 DNA: TGTGCCAGCAGTTTAGGACAGGGGCTTTCCTACGAGCAGTGCTTC; CDR3 protein: CASSLGQGLSYEQCF
clone size: few; J gene: TRBJ2-1; D gene: NA; CDR3 length: 13; V gene: TRBV27; CDR3 DNA: TGTGCCAGCAGTCCGAGCCTGCTCAATGAGCAGTTCTTC; CDR3 protein: CASSPSLLNEQFF